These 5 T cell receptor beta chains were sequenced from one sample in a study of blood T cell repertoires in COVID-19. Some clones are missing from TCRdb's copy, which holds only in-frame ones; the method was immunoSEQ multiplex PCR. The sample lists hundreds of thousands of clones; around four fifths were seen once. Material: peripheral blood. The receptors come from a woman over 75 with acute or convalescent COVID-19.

The CDR3 sequence: CASSVGLAGVFPETQYF. CDR3 sequence (DNA): TGTGCCAGCAGTGTTGGGCTAGCGGGGGTGTTCCCAGAGACCCAGTACTTC. The V gene is TRBV2, the J gene TRBJ2-5, with 10 positions matching TRBD2. Germline values: CDR1 SNHLY, CDR2 FYNNEI. This CDR3 spans 17 amino acids. Trimming removed 4 bases from V and 4 bases from J; junction bases left unmatched: 12.

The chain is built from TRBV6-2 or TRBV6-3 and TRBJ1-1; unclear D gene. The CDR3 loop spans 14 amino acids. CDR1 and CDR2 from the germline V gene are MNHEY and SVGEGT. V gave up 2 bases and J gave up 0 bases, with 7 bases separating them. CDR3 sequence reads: CASSYVALNTEAFF. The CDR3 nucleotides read TGTGCCAGCAGTTACGTGGCCTTGAACACTGAAGCTTTCTTT.

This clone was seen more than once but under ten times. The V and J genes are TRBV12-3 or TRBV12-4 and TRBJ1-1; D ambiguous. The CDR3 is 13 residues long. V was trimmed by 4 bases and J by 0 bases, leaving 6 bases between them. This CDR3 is CASSSELNTEAFF. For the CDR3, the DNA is TGTGCCAGCAGTTCCGAGTTGAACACTGAAGCTTTCTTT.

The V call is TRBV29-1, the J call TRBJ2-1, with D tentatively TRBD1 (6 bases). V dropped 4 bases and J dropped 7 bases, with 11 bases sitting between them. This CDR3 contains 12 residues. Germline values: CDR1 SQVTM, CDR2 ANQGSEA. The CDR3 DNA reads TGCAGCGTTGTAGGACAGCATAATGAGCAGTTCTTC. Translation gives CSVVGQHNEQFF.

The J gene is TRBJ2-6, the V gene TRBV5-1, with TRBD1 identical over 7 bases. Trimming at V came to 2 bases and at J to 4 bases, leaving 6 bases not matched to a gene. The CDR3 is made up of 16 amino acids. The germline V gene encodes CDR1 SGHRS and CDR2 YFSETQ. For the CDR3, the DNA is TGCGCCAGCAGCTTAGGGGGCGTAATCGGGGCCAACGTCCTGACTTTC. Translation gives CASSLGGVIGANVLTF.